The 21 T cell receptor beta chains presented below share a single source sample, sequenced in a study of regulatory T cells in long-lasting Graves disease. Through Arm-PCR of CDR3 regions and iRepertoire HTBI primers, TCR beta libraries were built. TCRdb re-derived calls from the multiplex PCR reads in MiXCR, one entry per CDR3 protein. The table records approximately 560,000 distinct CDR3 sequences, 15% to 20% of them present only once. Regarding time point: newly diagnosed GD, antithyroid drugs for less than 3 months. PBMCs were the source of the RNA used for TCR sequencing. Another study also made use of these data, one on T cells in Graves' hyperthyroidism and ophthalmopathy.

Sequenced material: peripheral blood mononuclear cells (PBMCs), taken at new diagnosis, from a patient treated with antithyroid drugs. The source of these receptors is a man between 18 and 35 years old with Graves disease.

The CDR3 is CSARMDSDNEKLFF. The CDR3 nucleotides read TGCAGTGCTAGGATGGACAGCGATAATGAAAAACTGTTTTTT. The J gene is TRBJ1-4, the V gene TRBV20-1, with a possible D match to TRBD1 (6 bases). Trimming cost V 3 bases and J 4 bases, with 12 bases left between them. CDR3 length: 14 amino acids. Germline V gene data show CDR1 as DFQATT and CDR2 as SNEGSKA (reference sequence).

This clonotype was seen ten or more times. The chain combines TRBV11-3 with TRBJ2-1, with 8 bases aligning to TRBD2. Per germline, CDR1 SGHNT and CDR2 YENEEA. The CDR3 runs 15 residues. Losses at the gene ends were 1 base for V and 4 bases for J; bases not matched to a gene: 3. This chain's CDR3 is CASSLGAGVYNEQFF. The CDR3 region has the DNA TGTGCCAGCAGCTTAGGAGCGGGAGTATACAATGAGCAGTTCTTC. The variable domain in full, with the rest retrieved from reference TRBV11-3 and TRBJ2-1, is EAGVVQSPRYKIIEKKQPVAFWCNPISGHNTLYWYLQNLGQGPELLIRYENEEAVDDSQLPKDRFSAERLKGVDSTLKIQPAELGDSAVYLCASSLGAGVYNEQFFGPGTRLTVL.

This clonotype was observed at least ten times. The chain has TRBV29-1 and TRBJ2-3; no clear D gene. V was cut by 6 bases and J by 7 bases, with 17 bases left in between. Per germline, CDR1 SQVTM and CDR2 ANQGSEA. CDR3 size: 13 residues. The CDR3 DNA sequence: TGCAGCGTGGGGTACAGAGAAATCCATACGCAGTATTTT. It yields the protein CSVGYREIHTQYF.

The table lists this clonotype with many counts. This chain uses TRBV6-5 with TRBJ1-1; D not certain. The ends were cut back, 4 bases at V and 0 bases at J, with 6 bases in the middle. The CDR3 contains 13 residues. CDR1 is MNHEY and CDR2 is SVGAGI in the germline V gene. The CDR3 is CASSFGMNTEAFF. In DNA, the CDR3 is TGTGCCAGCAGTTTTGGGATGAACACTGAAGCTTTCTTT.

This clonotype was counted at least ten times. The rearrangement joins TRBV12-3 or TRBV12-4 to TRBJ2-5; perhaps TRBD1 as D (5 bases). The CDR3 has 13 residues. V shed 6 bases and J shed 1 base, with 9 bases lying between them. The CDR3 reads CASSDSTQETQYF. The CDR3 DNA follows: TGTGCCAGCAGCGACAGCACCCAAGAGACCCAGTACTTC.

This clonotype came up many times. The chain uses TRBV12-3 or TRBV12-4 and TRBJ2-3; weak D call: TRBD2 (6 bases). Trimming removed 8 bases from V and 10 bases from J, with 19 bases in between. The CDR3 runs 13 residues. The CDR3 sequence is CASGPRGGVAQYF. As DNA, the CDR3 is TGTGCCAGCGGGCCTCGGGGCGGGGTTGCGCAGTATTTT.

The chain carries TRBV24-1 and TRBJ2-1; D is undetermined. Germline CDR1 reads KGHDR; CDR2 reads SFDVKD. This CDR3 region has 13 residues. V was pared by 3 bases and J by 5 bases, with 7 bases between. The CDR3: CATSDGRNNEQFF. The CDR3 coding sequence is TGTGCCACCAGTGATGGCCGGAACAATGAGCAGTTCTTC.

This clonotype was observed at least ten times. The rearrangement joins TRBV5-1 to TRBJ1-1; D unclear. Trimming cost V 0 bases and J 3 bases, with 12 bases left between them. This CDR3 has 15 residues. The germline gives CDR1 SGHRS, CDR2 YFSETQ. CDR3 nucleotides: TGCGCCAGCAGCTTGGTGTCGGATGGAGACACTGAAGCTTTCTTT. This codes for CASSLVSDGDTEAFF.

This clonotype was detected many times. The chain links TRBV11-2 to TRBJ1-1; D unresolved. The V gene lost 1 base and the J gene lost 5 bases, with 11 bases spanning the gap. The CDR3 runs to 14 residues. Germline V gene sequence: CDR1 SGHAT, CDR2 FQNNGV. Here the CDR3 reads CASSLGVGRTEAFF. The CDR3 DNA is TGTGCCAGCAGCTTAGGGGTGGGCAGAACTGAAGCTTTCTTT.

At least ten counts were recorded for this clonotype. V and J are TRBV27 and TRBJ2-7; the match to TRBD2 covers 7 bases. The ends lost 1 base at V and 0 bases at J; junction bases unmatched: 6. CDR1 is MNHEY and CDR2 is SMNVEV in the germline V gene (reference sequence). CDR3 size: 16 residues. In DNA form, the CDR3 reads TGTGCCAGCAGTTTATTTGCGGGAGACCGCTCCTACGAGCAGTACTTC. It translates to CASSLFAGDRSYEQYF.

V gene TRBV6-1 combines with J gene TRBJ2-1, with a possible D match to TRBD1 (6 bases). Trimming took 6 bases from V and 15 from J, leaving 18 bases between them. Germline V gene sequence: CDR1 MNHNS, CDR2 SASEGT. This CDR3 has 12 residues. CDR3: CASRENTGSLFF. The CDR3 bases are TGTGCCAGCAGGGAGAATACAGGGTCCCTGTTCTTC.

This clonotype was observed at least ten times. The DNA for the CDR3 is TGTGCCAGCAGCCAAGAACAAAATGAGCAGTTCTTC. It translates to CASSQEQNEQFF. This chain connects TRBV3-1 to TRBJ2-1; D not certain. The V gene lost 0 bases and the J gene lost 7 bases, with 4 bases spanning the gap. This CDR3 has 12 amino acids. Per the germline V gene, CDR1 is LGHDT and CDR2 is YNNKEL (reference sequence).

There are many counts of this clonotype. The chain joins TRBV12-3 or TRBV12-4 to TRBJ2-1; TRBD2 matches at 14 bases. V shed 1 base and J 6 bases; nucleotides not matched to a gene: 14. The length of the CDR3 is 20 residues. CDR3 sequence reads: CASSLDGRLAGGPAPNEQFF. CDR3 sequence (DNA): TGTGCCAGCAGTTTAGATGGTAGACTAGCGGGAGGGCCGGCACCCAATGAGCAGTTCTTC.

Comment on this clonotype: Given a much more abundant clone one base away, this may be a read error. J is TRBJ1-2 and V is TRBV6-9; perhaps TRBD1 as D (5 bases). The CDR3 runs to 15 residues. CDR1 is MNHGY, CDR2 SVAAGI, per germline. CDR3 sequence: CDSSYSGGGDYGYTF. DNA of the CDR3: TGTGACAGCAGTTACTCTGGGGGAGGAGACTATGGCTACACCTTC.

This sequence joins TRBV9 and TRBJ1-6, with 9 bases aligning to TRBD1. The V gene's germline CDR1 is SGDLS and CDR2 YYNGEE. The CDR3 has 16 amino acids. V shed 0 bases, J shed 10 bases, and the junction held 8 bases outside the gene matches. The CDR3 region is CASSVAVRQGDSPLHF. The CDR3 nucleotides are TGTGCCAGCAGCGTAGCGGTTCGACAGGGGGACTCACCCCTCCACTTT.

The gene calls are TRBV7-9 and TRBJ2-5; tentative D call: TRBD1 (5 bases). V was trimmed by 5 bases and J by 2 bases, leaving 18 bases between them. The CDR3 is 16 residues long. CDR1 and CDR2 from the germline V gene are SEHNR and FQNEAQ (reference sequence). The DNA for the CDR3 is TGTGCCAGCAGCCCGAGATCAGGGTCGATACAAGAGACCCAGTACTTC. Its translation: CASSPRSGSIQETQYF. Full variable domain (remainder filled in from reference TRBV7-9 and TRBJ2-5): DTGVSQNPRHKITKRGQNVTFRCDPISEHNRLYWYRQTLGQGPEFLTYFQNEAQLEKSRLLSDRFSAERPKGSFSTLEIQRTEQGDSAMYLCASSPRSGSIQETQYFGPGTRLLVL.

The rearrangement links TRBV13 to TRBJ2-7, with 8 nucleotides matching TRBD2. After removal of 1 base from V and 3 bases from J, the junction contained 8 bases not matched to a gene. In germline, CDR1 is PRHDT, CDR2 FYEKMQ (reference sequence). This CDR3 contains 16 residues. Here the CDR3 reads CASSLEERGTGYEQYF. The CDR3, as DNA: TGTGCCAGCAGCTTAGAAGAGCGGGGGACGGGCTACGAGCAGTACTTC.

The chain carries TRBV29-1 and TRBJ2-3; 10 bases are shared with TRBD1. The V and J ends lost 4 bases and 0 bases, in that order; junction bases with no gene match: 7. Germline V lookup: CDR1 SQVTM, CDR2 ANQGSEA. This CDR3 comprises 16 residues. As DNA, the CDR3 is TGCAGCGTTGGGGGGTGGACAGGGGGGAGCACAGATACGCAGTATTTT. The encoded protein is CSVGGWTGGSTDTQYF.

There are many counts of this clonotype. CDR3 sequence reads: CASSGQGLAGGYEQFF. CDR3 bases: TGTGCCAGCAGTGGACAGGGACTAGCGGGAGGGTATGAGCAGTTCTTC. V usage is TRBV6-1 and J usage is TRBJ2-1; 16 bases are a match to TRBD2. The CDR3 spans 16 residues. From germline, CDR1 is MNHNS and CDR2 SASEGT. The V and J ends lost 4 bases and 8 bases, in that order; junction bases with no gene match: 5.

There are a few counts of this clonotype. The V call is TRBV30, the J call TRBJ1-5, with TRBD1 matching over 9 bases. Germline V CDR1 and CDR2: GTSNPN, SVGIG (reference sequence). CDR3 length equals 17 residues. Trimming at V came to 0 bases and at J to 0 bases, leaving 6 bases not matched to a gene. CDR3 sequence reads: CAWSVRQGGYSNQPQHF. The CDR3 DNA reads TGTGCCTGGAGTGTACGACAGGGGGGTTATAGCAATCAGCCCCAGCATTTT.

This clonotype was seen repeatedly, ten times or more. The rearrangement uses TRBV6-1 and TRBJ2-1, with 8 nucleotides matching TRBD2. The CDR3 has 14 amino acids. CDR1 and CDR2 (germline): MNHNS, SASEGT. Trimming removed 7 bases from V and 8 bases from J; junction bases left unmatched: 10. CDR3 nucleotides: TGTGCCAGCACCCCAGTAGCGGGATTAGATGAGCAGTTCTTC. It encodes CASTPVAGLDEQFF.